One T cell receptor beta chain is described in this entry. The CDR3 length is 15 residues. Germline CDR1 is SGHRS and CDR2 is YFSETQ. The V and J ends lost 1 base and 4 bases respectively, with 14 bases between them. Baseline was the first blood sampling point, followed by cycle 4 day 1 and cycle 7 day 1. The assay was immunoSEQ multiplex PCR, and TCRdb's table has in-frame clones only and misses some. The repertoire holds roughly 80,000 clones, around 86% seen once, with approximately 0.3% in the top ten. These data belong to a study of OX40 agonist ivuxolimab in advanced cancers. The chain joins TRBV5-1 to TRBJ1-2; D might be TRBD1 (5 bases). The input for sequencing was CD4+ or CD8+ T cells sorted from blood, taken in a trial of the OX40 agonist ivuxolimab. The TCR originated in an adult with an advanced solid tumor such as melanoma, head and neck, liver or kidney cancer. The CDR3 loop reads CASSLNVQAFYGYTF. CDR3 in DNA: TGCGCCAGCAGCTTGAACGTACAGGCTTTCTATGGCTACACCTTC.